The rows below give T cell receptor beta chains drawn from one sample of a study of T cell responses to AZD1222 COVID-19 vaccine. Only in-frame clones appear in the TCRdb table, and some are missing; sequencing was by immunoSEQ multiplex PCR. The sample holds about 120,000 clones, 80% to 90% seen once. The material was peripheral blood, obtained on day 0 of AZD1222 vaccination. These receptors all stem from an adult in good health. Each CDR3 is given with its conserved first and last residue. A D gene is named only where the DNA matches it firmly. Size is omitted from some rows. Given values are once, few, many or a class for expanded clones.

J: TRBJ1-5
D: TRBD1
size: -
V: TRBV7-2
DNA: TGTGCCAGCAGCTCCCAAACAGGGGCGAATCAGCCCCAGCATTTT
CDR3: CASSSQTGANQPQHF

J: TRBJ2-5
D: -
size: -
V: TRBV4-2
DNA: TGTGCCAGCAGCCAATCGACTAGGAGAGAGGAGACCCAGTACTTC
CDR3: CASSQSTRREETQYF

J: TRBJ1-3
D: -
size: -
V: TRBV4-1
DNA: TGCGCCAGCAGCCAACCGACAGCCTCTGGAAACACCATATATTTT
CDR3: CASSQPTASGNTIYF

J: TRBJ2-1
D: TRBD2
size: -
V: TRBV30
DNA: TGTGCCTATAGCGGGAGCTCCTACAATGAGCAGTTCTTC
CDR3: CAYSGSSYNEQFF

J: TRBJ2-3
D: -
size: -
V: TRBV27
DNA: TGTGCCAGCAGTTTCGGGGTTACTAGCACAGATACGCAGTATTTT
CDR3: CASSFGVTSTDTQYF

J: TRBJ1-6
D: -
size: -
V: TRBV5-4
DNA: TGTGCCAGCAGCTTGGGAGGGCTGGGAAGCTCCTATAATTCACCCCTCCACTTT
CDR3: CASSLGGLGSSYNSPLHF

J: TRBJ1-6
D: TRBD1
size: -
V: TRBV15
DNA: TGTGCCACCAGCAGCCTCAGGGGGGAAGGAAATTCACCCCTCCACTTT
CDR3: CATSSLRGEGNSPLHF

J: TRBJ2-5
D: -
size: -
V: TRBV10-3
DNA: TGTGCCATCAGTGAGTCGGGGGAGCGGAAGACCCAGTACTTC
CDR3: CAISESGERKTQYF

J: TRBJ2-2
D: -
size: -
V: TRBV28
DNA: TGTGCCAGCAGTTTAACGTTCGGGGCCACCGGGGAGCTGTTTTTT
CDR3: CASSLTFGATGELFF

J: TRBJ1-6
D: -
size: once
V: TRBV6-5
DNA: TGTGCCGGCGGACAGACGTATAATTCACCCCTCCACTTT
CDR3: CAGGQTYNSPLHF

J: TRBJ1-2
D: -
size: -
V: TRBV7-9
DNA: TGTGCCAGCAGCTTAGATGGGACCGGCTATGGCTACACCTTC
CDR3: CASSLDGTGYGYTF

J: TRBJ2-3
D: -
size: once
V: TRBV7-2
DNA: TGTGCCAGCAGCCTCGACGGGGGGCACACAGATACGCAGTATTTT
CDR3: CASSLDGGHTDTQYF

J: TRBJ2-7
D: TRBD1
size: -
V: TRBV15
DNA: TGTGCCACCAGCGGCCTTGGGGACAGGGTCGAGCAGTACTTC
CDR3: CATSGLGDRVEQYF

J: TRBJ1-3
D: -
size: few
V: TRBV9
DNA: TGTGCCAGCAGCGTAACGGACTCTGGAAACACCATATATTTT
CDR3: CASSVTDSGNTIYF

J: TRBJ1-1
D: TRBD1
size: -
V: TRBV2
DNA: TGTGCCAGCAGTGAAGCGGGGTGGGACAGGGGGACTGAAGCTTTCTTT
CDR3: CASSEAGWDRGTEAFF

J: TRBJ2-4
D: -
size: -
V: TRBV7-6
DNA: TGTGCCAGCAGCTTAAGGACGAAAAACATTCAGTACTTC
CDR3: CASSLRTKNIQYF

J: TRBJ2-7
D: TRBD1
size: -
V: TRBV28
DNA: TGTGCCAGCAGTTCGCGGACAGGGGTCACCTACGAGCAGTACTTC
CDR3: CASSSRTGVTYEQYF

J: TRBJ2-7
D: -
size: -
V: TRBV25-1
DNA: TGTGCCAGCAGTGAATCGGGTTTCTACGAGCAGTACTTC
CDR3: CASSESGFYEQYF

J: TRBJ1-5
D: -
size: few
V: TRBV7-8
DNA: TGTGCCAGCAGCCCTAGGGTCACAGGGTTGAGGGATCAGCCCCAGCATTTT
CDR3: CASSPRVTGLRDQPQHF

J: TRBJ2-5
D: TRBD2
size: -
V: TRBV19
DNA: TGTGCCAGTAGCGGGGGGGCGGGTCAAGAGACCCAGTACTTC
CDR3: CASSGGAGQETQYF

J: TRBJ2-7
D: TRBD1
size: -
V: TRBV6-2/TRBV6-3
DNA: TGTGCCAGCAGTTACTCGAGGTGGGACAGGGTCTCCTACGAGCAGTACTTC
CDR3: CASSYSRWDRVSYEQYF

J: TRBJ2-2
D: -
size: -
V: TRBV29-1
DNA: TGCAGCGTTGTGGGCGGCAGGGTGAACACCGGGGAGCTGTTTTTT
CDR3: CSVVGGRVNTGELFF

J: TRBJ2-7
D: -
size: -
V: TRBV9
DNA: TGTGCCAGCAGCGTCCAGGGTGGGGAGCAGTACTTC
CDR3: CASSVQGGEQYF

J: TRBJ2-7
D: TRBD1
size: -
V: TRBV19
DNA: TGTGCCAGTAGTATCGACAGGGGCTACGAGCAGTACTTC
CDR3: CASSIDRGYEQYF

J: TRBJ1-2
D: -
size: -
V: TRBV18
DNA: TGTGCCAGCTCCCTTCCCGAGCAGTTCTATGGCTACACCTTC
CDR3: CASSLPEQFYGYTF

J: TRBJ2-3
D: TRBD2
size: -
V: TRBV24-1
DNA: TGTGCCACCAGTGATTTGCGGGAGGGGGCAGATACGCAGTATTTT
CDR3: CATSDLREGADTQYF

J: TRBJ2-1
D: TRBD1
size: -
V: TRBV9
DNA: TGTGCCAGCAGCTTTCGACAGGGGGCCGACAATGAGCAGTTCTTC
CDR3: CASSFRQGADNEQFF

J: TRBJ1-3
D: -
size: -
V: TRBV19
DNA: TGTGCCAGTAGTACGGGGGCTGCTGGAAACACCATATATTTT
CDR3: CASSTGAAGNTIYF

J: TRBJ2-3
D: TRBD2
size: -
V: TRBV2
DNA: TGTGCCAGCAGAGACTTGACTAGCGGGAGCGATACGCAGTATTTT
CDR3: CASRDLTSGSDTQYF

J: TRBJ1-1
D: TRBD1
size: -
V: TRBV20-1
DNA: TGCAGTGCGAGTGACAGGGGACCTGAAGCTTTCTTT
CDR3: CSASDRGPEAFF

J: TRBJ1-6
D: -
size: -
V: TRBV6-5
DNA: TGTGCCAGCAGTTACTCGAGTGGAAATACAGGATCACCCCTCCACTTT
CDR3: CASSYSSGNTGSPLHF

J: TRBJ2-7
D: -
size: few
V: TRBV9
DNA: TGTGCCAGCGGACAGACCTACGAGCAGTACTTC
CDR3: CASGQTYEQYF

J: TRBJ2-2
D: -
size: -
V: TRBV12-3/TRBV12-4
DNA: TGTGCCAGCAGTAAGGCCCCCAGGGAGCTGTTTTTT
CDR3: CASSKAPRELFF

J: TRBJ2-7
D: -
size: -
V: TRBV29-1
DNA: TGCAGCGGGGGCCGAGTTAACGAGCAGTACTTC
CDR3: CSGGRVNEQYF

J: TRBJ2-5
D: -
size: -
V: TRBV7-2
DNA: TGTGCCAGCAGCACCGAGGAAAGGGCAGGGACCCAGTACTTC
CDR3: CASSTEERAGTQYF

J: TRBJ1-1
D: -
size: few
V: TRBV30
DNA: TGTGCCCCCGTAGGTATGAACACTGAAGCTTTCTTT
CDR3: CAPVGMNTEAFF

J: TRBJ1-6
D: -
size: -
V: TRBV2
DNA: TGTGCCAGCAGTGATCCAGTCGATAATTCACCCCTCCACTTT
CDR3: CASSDPVDNSPLHF

J: TRBJ1-1
D: -
size: -
V: TRBV27
DNA: TGTGCCAGCAGTTTAGGTTTGAACACTGAAGCTTTCTTT
CDR3: CASSLGLNTEAFF

J: TRBJ1-4
D: -
size: -
V: TRBV10-3
DNA: TGTGCCATCTCCAACCAGGGCCTTGGTAATGAAAAACTGTTTTTT
CDR3: CAISNQGLGNEKLFF

J: TRBJ2-1
D: TRBD2
size: -
V: TRBV4-3
DNA: TGCGCCAGCAGCCAAGAGGTCAGCGGGGGGGCCCCCAATGAGCAGTTCTTC
CDR3: CASSQEVSGGAPNEQFF

J: TRBJ2-7
D: -
size: -
V: TRBV19
DNA: TGTGCCAGTAGTATAGGTCTCAGGCTGGACGAGCAGTACTTC
CDR3: CASSIGLRLDEQYF

J: TRBJ2-2
D: -
size: -
V: TRBV5-5
DNA: TGTGCCAGCACCCCGACGAGTACCGGGGAGCTGTTTTTT
CDR3: CASTPTSTGELFF

J: TRBJ1-1
D: -
size: -
V: TRBV30
DNA: TGTGCCTGGAGCTTGGGGGGCAACACTGAAGCTTTCTTT
CDR3: CAWSLGGNTEAFF

J: TRBJ1-1
D: -
size: -
V: TRBV6-2/TRBV6-3
DNA: TGTGCCAGCAGTTACCGACGCGTGATGAACACTGAAGCTTTCTTT
CDR3: CASSYRRVMNTEAFF